This T cell receptor beta chain comes out of a study of blood T cell repertoires in COVID-19. Study-level information: Some COVID-19 samples were acute and others convalescent; all came from the United States, Italy and Spain. In each case, the material was cDNA or gDNA derived from T cells, B-cell-depleted T cells, or PBMCs.

In the original workflow: Reference gene primer amplification gave estimated nucleated cell counts. Data came from immunoSEQ multiplex PCR; TCRdb stores just in-frame clones and leaves some out. From that table come the V and J calls and clone size; the DNA was used to work out D and trimming. The sample yields 65,000 or so clones, about four fifths seen once. Trimming shortened V by 1 base and J by 0 bases, and 7 bases separated the two germline ends. The CDR3 is made up of 15 amino acids. The germline V gene has CDR1 MDHEN and CDR2 SYDVKM. This receptor was taken from a woman in her 70s with acute or convalescent COVID-19. The chain recombines TRBV28 with TRBJ1-3, with D uncertain. The sample taken for sequencing was peripheral blood. This chain's CDR3 is CASSLLRSSGNTIYF. CDR3 coding DNA: TGTGCCAGCAGTTTATTGCGGAGCTCTGGAAACACCATATATTTT.